The present T cell receptor (beta chain) was sequenced within a study of control samples from healthy donors and cancer patients. In its sample, this clone was seen a few times. CDR3 length equals 16 residues. Trimming took off 4 bases at V and 2 bases at J, with 15 bases between the two ends. Looked up from germline, CDR1 is LGHNA and CDR2 is YSLEER. The data were produced by immunoSEQ multiplex PCR, yet TCRdb's version contains in-frame clones alone and is incomplete. Altogether about 53,000 clones are present, roughly nine tenths being singletons, with the ten largest covering 11% to 15%. Sequencing was done on a sample of PBMCs. V and J are TRBV4-3 and TRBJ1-3; D not certain. This TCR derives from a man aged 55 to 70 with head and neck cancer. The CDR3 nucleotides read TGCGCCAGCAGCCGGTCAACCACGAGAACTGGAAACACCATATATTTT. Translation: CASSRSTTRTGNTIYF.